This TCR beta chain was recorded in a study of human T cells and chemical hapten exposure. Per the original data handling: Ranging from roughly 23,224 to 700,000, TCR counts per sample had a median value of about 96,000. Via MiXCR, TCRdb re-called the RACE reads, giving one row per CDR3 protein. In this record, the V and J calls reflect TCRdb's handling and not the investigators' own analysis. Of tens of thousands of distinct CDR3 sequences in the sample, over 9.5% were seen once. Time point meaning: patch test 2, 6 weeks after DPC sensitization. Sample treatment: therapeutic diphenylcyclopropenone sensitization with weekly scalp DPC. The V and J ends lost 1 base and 1 base respectively, with 13 bases between them. The CDR3 runs 16 residues. The germline V gene has CDR1 SEHNR and CDR2 FQNEAQ (reference sequence). This clonotype showed up many times.

Sequenced here: whole blood, sampled in connection with sensitization to the hapten diphenylcyclopropenone (DPC). The TCR originated in a woman in her fifties or sixties with alopecia areata. Some clones in this sample may be carry-over from other donors' samples. The V and J genes are TRBV7-9 and TRBJ1-1, with D possibly being TRBD1 (6 bases). This CDR3 reads CASSLVAGTPNTEAFF. The CDR3 region has the DNA TGTGCCAGCAGCTTAGTCGCCGGGACACCGAACACTGAAGCTTTCTTT.